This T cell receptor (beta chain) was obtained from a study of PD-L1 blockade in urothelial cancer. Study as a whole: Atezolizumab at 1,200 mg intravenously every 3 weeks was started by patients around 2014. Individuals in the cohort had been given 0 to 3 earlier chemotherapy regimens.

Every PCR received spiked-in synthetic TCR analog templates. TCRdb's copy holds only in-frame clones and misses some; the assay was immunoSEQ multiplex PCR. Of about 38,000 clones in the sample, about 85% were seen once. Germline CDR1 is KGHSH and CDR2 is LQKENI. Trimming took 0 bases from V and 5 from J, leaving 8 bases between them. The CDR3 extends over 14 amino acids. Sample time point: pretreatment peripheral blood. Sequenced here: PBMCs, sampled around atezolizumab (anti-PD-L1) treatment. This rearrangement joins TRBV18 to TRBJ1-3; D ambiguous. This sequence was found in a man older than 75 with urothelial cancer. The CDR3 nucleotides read TGTGCCAGCTCACCACCGGTTCAGAGAAACACCATATATTTT. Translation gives CASSPPVQRNTIYF.